The 22 T cell receptor beta chains below were found in one sample sequenced in a study of blood T cells in healthy people across ages. A second roughly 7 to 12 cycle PCR used barcoded and J-beta primers. A single record per CDR3 protein comes from TCRdb applying MiXCR to the 5' RACE reads. The sample contains more than 1 million distinct CDR3 sequences, roughly 45% of which appear only once. The sequenced sample consisted of blood. Receptors originate from a woman aged 55-69 years in good health.

The chain uses TRBV7-6 and TRBJ2-7, with 7 bases that match TRBD1. Germline V gene lookup returns CDR1 SGHVS and CDR2 FNYEAQ. This CDR3 is 15 amino acids long. V gave up 3 bases and J gave up 1 base; unmatched junction bases: 6. Here the CDR3 reads CASSLSSGQSYEQYF. The DNA for the CDR3 is TGTGCCAGCAGCTTGTCCTCGGGACAGTCCTACGAGCAGTACTTC.

This chain links TRBV29-1 with TRBJ1-2, with D uncertain. The germline V gene encodes CDR1 SQVTM and CDR2 ANQGSEA. This CDR3 comprises 12 residues. Trimming pared 7 bases from V and 2 bases from J, leaving 11 bases between. The CDR3 DNA reads TGCAGCGCCCGGTGGGGAAACTATGGCTACACCTTC. Its protein product is CSARWGNYGYTF.

This clonotype has only a few counts. V and J are TRBV29-1 and TRBJ1-2, with D possibly matching TRBD1 (6 bases). The V and J ends lost 3 bases and 8 bases respectively, with 10 bases between them. Germline values: CDR1 SQVTM, CDR2 ANQGSEA. The CDR3 totals 11 residues. The chain's CDR3 is CSVEERGGYTF. For the CDR3, the DNA is TGCAGCGTTGAGGAAAGGGGGGGCTACACCTTC.

The CDR3 nucleotides read TGTGCCAGCAGCTTCCAGGGGGCGGGCTATGGCTACACCTTC. Translating it yields CASSFQGAGYGYTF. The V gene is TRBV27, the J gene TRBJ1-2; 8 bases are a match to TRBD1. Trimming removed 6 bases from V and 4 bases from J; junction bases left unmatched: 7. Germline assignment: CDR1 MNHEY and CDR2 SMNVEV (reference sequence). This CDR3 is 14 amino acids long.

Here the CDR3 DNA reads TGTGCCAGCAGCCCAACCGGGACAGGGGGCTGGGCTAGGGCCCCTTACAATGAGCAGTTCTTC. Its protein is CASSPTGTGGWARAPYNEQFF. The genes are TRBV11-2 and TRBJ2-1; 12 bases are a match to TRBD1. Germline lookup yields CDR1 SGHAT and CDR2 FQNNGV. V gave up 5 bases and J gave up 4 bases; unmatched junction bases: 21. This CDR3 has 21 amino acids.

The rearrangement links TRBV12-3 or TRBV12-4 to TRBJ2-1, with TRBD2 matching over 8 bases. The CDR3 contains 14 residues. J lost 13 bases, V lost 6 bases, and 14 bases had no gene match. CDR3: CASRLAVLQETQFF. The CDR3, as DNA: TGTGCCAGCAGACTAGCGGTCCTCCAAGAGACCCAGTTCTTC.

The genes are TRBV20-1 and TRBJ1-2; D not resolved. Germline V CDR1 and CDR2: DFQATT, SNEGSKA (reference sequence). Trimming took off 0 bases at V and 0 bases at J, with 14 bases between the two ends. The CDR3 extends over 16 amino acids. Written as DNA, the CDR3 is TGCAGTGCTAGAGACCGAGACCGCCCGGCTAACTATGGCTACACCTTC. Residues: CSARDRDRPANYGYTF.

This chain uses TRBV5-4 with TRBJ1-4, with 10 bases matching TRBD1. The CDR3 length is 16 residues. With V trimmed by 0 bases and J by 7 bases, 6 bases remained unmatched. Germline V gene sequence: CDR1 SGHNT, CDR2 YYREEE (reference sequence). The CDR3 DNA is TGTGCCAGCAGCTTGGGACAGGGGGCTTCAGGTGAAAAACTGTTTTTT. This codes for CASSLGQGASGEKLFF.

This clonotype was found a few times. The V gene is TRBV6-2 or TRBV6-3, the J gene TRBJ2-3, with D perhaps matching TRBD2 (5 bases). The V and J ends lost 4 bases and 5 bases respectively, with 10 bases between them. CDR1 and CDR2 (germline): MNHEY, SVGEGT. The CDR3 has 13 residues. In DNA, the CDR3 is TGTGCCAGCAGTTCGAGGGCTTTAGATACGCAGTATTTT. It codes for CASSSRALDTQYF.

The gene calls are TRBV28 and TRBJ2-3; D gene unclear. Germline CDR1 reads MDHEN; CDR2 reads SYDVKM. The CDR3 consists of 13 residues. The germline V and J ends were trimmed by 3 bases and 6 bases, with 10 bases remaining between them. The CDR3 bases are TGTGCCAGCAGTTTCCACTACTTGGATACGCAGTATTTT. It codes for CASSFHYLDTQYF. Looking up the rest from reference TRBV28 and TRBJ2-3 gives the full variable domain: DVKVTQSSRYLVKRTGEKVFLECVQDMDHENMFWYRQDPGLGLRLIYFSYDVKMKEKGDIPEGYSVSREKKERFSLILESASTNQTSMYLCASSFHYLDTQYFGPGTRLTVL.

The chain couples TRBV6-5 to TRBJ2-1; D remains unclear. Germline values: CDR1 MNHEY, CDR2 SVGAGI. This CDR3 contains 13 residues. V dropped 5 bases and J dropped 0 bases, with 5 bases sitting between them. The CDR3 protein is CASSPVSYNEQFF. The CDR3 DNA reads TGTGCCAGCAGTCCGGTCTCCTACAATGAGCAGTTCTTC.

V gene TRBV3-1 combines with J gene TRBJ1-2; D call uncertain. V was shortened by 1 base and J by 8 bases, with 14 bases between the two germline ends. Looked up from germline, CDR1 is LGHDT and CDR2 is YNNKEL (reference sequence). The CDR3 extends over 14 amino acids. DNA for the CDR3: TGTGCCAGCAGCCAAGTCCTGGTCCTCGGCGGCTACACCTTC. Translation: CASSQVLVLGGYTF.

The gene calls are TRBV3-1 and TRBJ2-7; D remains unclear. V lost 3 bases and J 7 bases, leaving 16 bases between the germline ends. From germline, CDR1 is LGHDT and CDR2 YNNKEL (reference sequence). The CDR3 loop spans 14 amino acids. In DNA, the CDR3 is TGTGCCAGCAGCCAGTGGGGTTCTTATAATGAGCAGTACTTC. Its protein product is CASSQWGSYNEQYF.

CDR3 amino acids: CAWRGLPGDEQFF. The CDR3 nucleotides are TGTGCCTGGAGGGGACTTCCCGGGGATGAGCAGTTCTTC. The rearrangement links TRBV30 to TRBJ2-1, with D perhaps TRBD2 (6 bases). Germline V CDR1 and CDR2: GTSNPN, SVGIG (reference sequence). Trimming took off 3 bases at V and 8 bases at J, with 14 bases between the two ends. There are 13 residues in the CDR3.

The CDR3 sequence: CASIPGGFTDTQYF. Written as DNA, the CDR3 is TGTGCCAGCATCCCCGGGGGGTTCACAGATACGCAGTATTTT. V usage is TRBV12-3 or TRBV12-4 and J usage is TRBJ2-3, with 7 bases aligning to TRBD2. V shed 7 bases, J shed 2 bases, and the junction held 6 bases outside the gene matches. This CDR3 is 14 amino acids long.

The rearrangement uses TRBV3-1 and TRBJ2-5, with TRBD2 matching 11 bases. J gave up 5 bases and V 2 bases, and 16 bases lay outside the gene matches. CDR1 is LGHDT, CDR2 YNNKEL, per germline (reference sequence). The length of the CDR3 is 19 residues. The CDR3 here is CASSQSLTSGTLRGETQYF. The CDR3 DNA reads TGTGCCAGCAGCCAATCCCTGACTAGCGGGACACTTAGGGGGGAGACCCAGTACTTC.

This chain connects TRBV6-2 or TRBV6-3 to TRBJ1-5; 7 positions match TRBD1. The ends lost 6 bases at V and 7 bases at J; junction bases unmatched: 6. The germline CDR1 and CDR2 sequences are MNHEY and SVGEGT. The CDR3 covers 13 residues. CDR3 sequence: CASRNRGGQPQHF. DNA of the CDR3: TGTGCCAGCAGAAACAGGGGTGGCCAGCCCCAGCATTTT.

The gene calls are TRBV25-1 and TRBJ2-1; 10 positions match TRBD1. The J call may not be correct, given that the DNA end is closer to TRBJ2-7. The germline gives CDR1 MGHDK, CDR2 SYGVNS. There are 13 residues in the CDR3. The CDR3 loop is CASAGTGVHEQYF. The CDR3 nucleotides are TGTGCCAGTGCCGGGACAGGGGTCCACGAGCAGTACTTC.

The V and J genes are TRBV27 and TRBJ1-4, with 10 positions matching TRBD1. Trimming took 5 bases from V and 7 from J; bases not matched to a gene: 7. This CDR3 comprises 15 residues. Germline CDR1 reads MNHEY; CDR2 reads SMNVEV (reference sequence). This CDR3 reads CASSQGQGEVEKLFF. The DNA of the CDR3 is TGTGCCAGCAGTCAAGGACAGGGGGAGGTTGAAAAACTGTTTTTT.

The J gene is TRBJ2-1, the V gene TRBV3-1; 10 nucleotides align to TRBD2. The germline CDR1 and CDR2 sequences are LGHDT and YNNKEL (reference sequence). V shed 2 bases and J 6 bases; nucleotides not matched to a gene: 10. This CDR3 region has 17 residues. The CDR3 DNA sequence: TGTGCCAGCAGCCAAAGCCAGCGGGAGGGCCTGGGCAATGAGCAGTTCTTC. It yields the protein CASSQSQREGLGNEQFF.

The J gene is TRBJ2-5, the V gene TRBV15, with D hard to call. The CDR3 extends over 13 amino acids. V lost 1 base and J 5 bases, leaving 8 bases between the germline ends. CDR1 and CDR2 (germline): LNHNV, YYDKDF (reference sequence). The CDR3 loop reads CATSRGVEETQYF. For the CDR3, the DNA is TGTGCCACCAGCAGAGGGGTTGAGGAGACCCAGTACTTC. Filled out from reference TRBV15 and TRBJ2-5, the complete variable domain reads DAMVIQNPRYQVTQFGKPVTLSCSQTLNHNVMYWYQQKSSQAPKLLFHYYDKDFNNEADTPDNFQSRRPNTSFCFLDIRSPGLGDTAMYLCATSRGVEETQYFGPGTRLLVL.

The chain employs TRBV5-1 and TRBJ2-4, with D tentatively TRBD1 or TRBD2 (7 bases each). Germline assignment: CDR1 SGHRS and CDR2 YFSETQ. The CDR3 runs to 15 residues. The V end was cut by 1 base, the J end by 4 bases, with 12 bases between. CDR3 nucleotides: TGCGCCAGCAGCTTGAGCGGGACAGATAAAAACATTCAGTACTTC. Protein sequence: CASSLSGTDKNIQYF.